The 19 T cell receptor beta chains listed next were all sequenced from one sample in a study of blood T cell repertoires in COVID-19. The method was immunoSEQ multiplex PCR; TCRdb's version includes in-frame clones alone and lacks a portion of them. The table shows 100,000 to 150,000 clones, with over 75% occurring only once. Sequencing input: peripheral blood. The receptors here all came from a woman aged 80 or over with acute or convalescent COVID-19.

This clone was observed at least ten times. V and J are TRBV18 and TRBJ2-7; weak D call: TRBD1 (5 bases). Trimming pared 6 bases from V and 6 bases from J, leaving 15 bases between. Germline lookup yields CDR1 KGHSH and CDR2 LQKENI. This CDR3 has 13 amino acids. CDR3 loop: CASSSARVGEQYV. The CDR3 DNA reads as TGTGCCAGCTCCAGTGCCAGGGTAGGCGAGCAGTACGTC.

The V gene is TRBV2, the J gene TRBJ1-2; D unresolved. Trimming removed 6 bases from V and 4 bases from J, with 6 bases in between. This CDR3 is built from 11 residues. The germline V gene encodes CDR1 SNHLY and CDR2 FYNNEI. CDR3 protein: CASSEGYGYTF. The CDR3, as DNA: TGTGCCAGCAGCGAGGGCTATGGCTACACCTTC. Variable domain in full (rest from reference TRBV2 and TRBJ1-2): EPEVTQTPSHQVTQMGQEVILRCVPISNHLYFYWYRQILGQKVEFLVSFYNNEISEKSEIFDDQFSVERPDGSNFTLKIRSTKLEDSAMYFCASSEGYGYTFGSGTRLTVV.

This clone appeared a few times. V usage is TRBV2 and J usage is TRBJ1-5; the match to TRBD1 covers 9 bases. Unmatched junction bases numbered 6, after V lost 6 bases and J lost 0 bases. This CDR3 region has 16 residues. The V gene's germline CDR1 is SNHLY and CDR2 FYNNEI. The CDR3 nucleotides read TGTGCCAGCAGATGGGACAGGGTCGATAGCAATCAGCCCCAGCATTTT. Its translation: CASRWDRVDSNQPQHF. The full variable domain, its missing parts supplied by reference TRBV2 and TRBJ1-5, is EPEVTQTPSHQVTQMGQEVILRCVPISNHLYFYWYRQILGQKVEFLVSFYNNEISEKSEIFDDQFSVERPDGSNFTLKIRSTKLEDSAMYFCASRWDRVDSNQPQHFGDGTRLSIL.

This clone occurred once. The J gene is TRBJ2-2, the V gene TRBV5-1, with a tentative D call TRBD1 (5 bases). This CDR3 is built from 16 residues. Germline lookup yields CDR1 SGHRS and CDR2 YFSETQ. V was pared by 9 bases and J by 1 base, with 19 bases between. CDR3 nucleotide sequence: TGCGCCACTAGGAGTGGAGCAGGGCGGAACACCGGGGAGCTGTTTTTT. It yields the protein CATRSGAGRNTGELFF.

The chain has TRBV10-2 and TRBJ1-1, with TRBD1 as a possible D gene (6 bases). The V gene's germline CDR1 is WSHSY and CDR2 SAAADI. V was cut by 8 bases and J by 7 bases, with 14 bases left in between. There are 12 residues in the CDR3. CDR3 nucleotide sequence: TGCGCCAGCCGAAACCAACAGGGTGAAGCTTTCTTT. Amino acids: CASRNQQGEAFF.

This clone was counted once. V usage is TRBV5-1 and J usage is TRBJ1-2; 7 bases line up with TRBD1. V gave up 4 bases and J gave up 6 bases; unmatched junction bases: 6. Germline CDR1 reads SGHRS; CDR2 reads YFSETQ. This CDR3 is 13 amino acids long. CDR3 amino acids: CASSPQGRNGYTF. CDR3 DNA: TGCGCCAGCAGCCCACAGGGGCGGAATGGCTACACCTTC.

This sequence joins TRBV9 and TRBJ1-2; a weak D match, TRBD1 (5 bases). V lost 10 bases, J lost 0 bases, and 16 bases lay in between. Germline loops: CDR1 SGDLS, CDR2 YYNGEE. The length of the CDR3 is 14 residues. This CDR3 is CASARDSSNYGYTF. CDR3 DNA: TGTGCCTCCGCCAGGGACTCTTCTAACTATGGCTACACCTTC.

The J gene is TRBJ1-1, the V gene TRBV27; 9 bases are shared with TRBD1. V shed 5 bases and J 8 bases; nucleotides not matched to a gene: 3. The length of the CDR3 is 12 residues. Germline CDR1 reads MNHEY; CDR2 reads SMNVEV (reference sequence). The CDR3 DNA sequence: TGTGCCAGCAGTCAGGGGACAGGGGAAGCTTTCTTT. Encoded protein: CASSQGTGEAFF.

CDR3 bases: TGTGCCAGCAGCCTGCCGGGACACAACTCCTACAATGAGCAGTTCTTC. Its protein product is CASSLPGHNSYNEQFF. V usage is TRBV7-8 and J usage is TRBJ2-1; weak D call: TRBD1 (6 bases). The CDR3 contains 16 residues. Trimming cost V 5 bases and J 0 bases, with 14 bases left between them. Germline V CDR1 and CDR2: SGHVS, FQNEAQ.

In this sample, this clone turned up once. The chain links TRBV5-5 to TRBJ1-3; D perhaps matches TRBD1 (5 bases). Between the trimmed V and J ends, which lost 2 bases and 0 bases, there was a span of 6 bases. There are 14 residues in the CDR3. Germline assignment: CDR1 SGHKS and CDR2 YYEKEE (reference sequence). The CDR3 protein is CASSFGGSGNTIYF. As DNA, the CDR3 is TGTGCCAGCAGCTTCGGGGGCTCTGGAAACACCATATATTTT.

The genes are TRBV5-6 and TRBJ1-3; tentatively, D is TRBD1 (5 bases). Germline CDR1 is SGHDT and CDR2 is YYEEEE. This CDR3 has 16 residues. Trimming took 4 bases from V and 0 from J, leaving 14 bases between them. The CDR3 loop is CASSDWTYFSGNTIYF. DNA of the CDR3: TGTGCCAGCAGCGACTGGACATACTTCTCTGGAAACACCATATATTTT. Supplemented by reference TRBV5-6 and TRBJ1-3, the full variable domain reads DAGVTQSPTHLIKTRGQQVTLRCSPKSGHDTVSWYQQALGQGPQFIFQYYEEEERQRGNFPDRFSGHQFPNYSSELNVNALLLGDSALYLCASSDWTYFSGNTIYFGEGSWLTVV.

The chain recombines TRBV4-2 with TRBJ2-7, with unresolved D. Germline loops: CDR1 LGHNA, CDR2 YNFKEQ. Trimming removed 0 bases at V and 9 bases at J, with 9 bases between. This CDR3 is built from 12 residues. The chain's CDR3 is CASSQDTEPQYF. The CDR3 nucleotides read TGTGCCAGCAGCCAAGACACAGAGCCGCAGTACTTC.

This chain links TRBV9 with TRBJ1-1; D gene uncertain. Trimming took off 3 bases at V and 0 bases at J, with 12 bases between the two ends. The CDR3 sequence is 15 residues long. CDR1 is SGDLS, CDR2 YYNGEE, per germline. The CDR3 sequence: CASSGAAEMNTEAFF. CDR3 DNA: TGTGCCAGCAGCGGGGCAGCCGAAATGAACACTGAAGCTTTCTTT.

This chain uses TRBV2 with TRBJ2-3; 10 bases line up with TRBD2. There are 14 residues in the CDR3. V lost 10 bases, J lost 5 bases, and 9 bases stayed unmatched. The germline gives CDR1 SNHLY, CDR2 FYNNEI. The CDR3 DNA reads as TGTGCCACCATAGCGGGGGGCGTTGGAGATACGCAGTATTTT. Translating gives CATIAGGVGDTQYF.

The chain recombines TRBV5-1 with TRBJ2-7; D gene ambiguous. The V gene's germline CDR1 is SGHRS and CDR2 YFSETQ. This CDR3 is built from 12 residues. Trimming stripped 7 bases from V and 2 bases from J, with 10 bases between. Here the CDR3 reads CASQDSAYEQYF. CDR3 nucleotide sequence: TGCGCCAGCCAAGACTCAGCCTACGAGCAGTACTTC.

The CDR3 is CASRRTGSNEQFF. The CDR3, as DNA: TGTGCCAGCAGAAGGACGGGGAGTAATGAGCAGTTCTTC. V gene TRBV6-4 combines with J gene TRBJ2-1; a weak D match, TRBD2 (5 bases). Trimming took 6 bases from V and 7 from J, leaving 13 bases between them. CDR1 and CDR2 (germline): MRHNA, SNTAGT. The CDR3 is made up of 13 amino acids.

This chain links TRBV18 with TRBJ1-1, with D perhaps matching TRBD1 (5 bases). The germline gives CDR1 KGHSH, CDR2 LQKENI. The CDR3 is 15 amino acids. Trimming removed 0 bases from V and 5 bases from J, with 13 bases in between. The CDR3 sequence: CASSPPSGRGTEAFF. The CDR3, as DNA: TGTGCCAGCTCACCACCGTCAGGGCGGGGAACTGAAGCTTTCTTT.

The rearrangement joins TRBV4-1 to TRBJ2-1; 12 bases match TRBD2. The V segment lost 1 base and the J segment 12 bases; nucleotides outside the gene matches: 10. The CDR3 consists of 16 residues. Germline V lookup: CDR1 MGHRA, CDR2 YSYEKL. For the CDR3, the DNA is TGCGCCAGCAGCCAAGCTACTAGCGGGGGGATGTCTGGGCAGTTCTTC. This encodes CASSQATSGGMSGQFF.

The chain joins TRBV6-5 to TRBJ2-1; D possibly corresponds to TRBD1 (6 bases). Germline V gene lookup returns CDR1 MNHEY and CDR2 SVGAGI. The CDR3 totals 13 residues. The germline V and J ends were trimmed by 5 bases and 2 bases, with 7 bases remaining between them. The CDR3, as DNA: TGTGCCAGCAGTAGGACAGCCTACAATGAGCAGTTCTTC. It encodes CASSRTAYNEQFF.